The rows below give T cell receptor beta chains drawn from one sample of a study of response to subunit inactivated influenza vaccine. TCRdb reprocessed the RT-PCR reads with MiXCR, giving one entry per CDR3 protein. The data show 800,000 or so distinct CDR3 sequences, 21% seen once. Specimen: PBMCs from blood, collected 5 days after vaccination. The origin of the receptors is a man aged 45-60 years who received an inactivated influenza vaccine. Each CDR3 is given with its conserved first and last residue. The order of the fields is J gene, V gene, clone size, D gene, CDR3 protein, CDR3 DNA. A D gene is named only where the DNA matches it firmly. Rows give clone size only sometimes, using once, few, many, or a class for an expanded clone.

TRBJ2-3,TRBV4-1,-,TRBD2,CASSSTSGGPTDTQYF,TGCGCCAGCAGCTCGACTAGCGGGGGACCCACAGATACGCAGTATTTT
TRBJ2-1,TRBV28,-,-,CASSSSGPRQFF,TGTGCCAGCAGTTCCTCCGGTCCCAGGCAGTTCTTC
TRBJ2-3,TRBV6-2/TRBV6-3,few,TRBD1,CASSYGTGALTDTQYF,TGTGCCAGCAGTTACGGGACAGGGGCGCTTACAGATACGCAGTATTTT
TRBJ1-6,TRBV3-1,few,-,CASSHPPGAFNSPLHF,TGTGCCAGCAGCCACCCCCCAGGGGCATTTAATTCACCCCTCCACTTT
TRBJ2-1,TRBV27,-,-,CASRPGAYNEQFF,TGTGCCAGCAGACCCGGGGCTTACAATGAGCAGTTCTTC
TRBJ2-1,TRBV19,-,-,CASSIDSWVPGNEQFF,TGTGCCAGTAGTATAGATAGCTGGGTACCCGGGAATGAGCAGTTCTTC
TRBJ1-5,TRBV7-2,-,TRBD1,CASSRQGGSNQPQHF,TGTGCCAGCAGCCGACAGGGGGGGAGCAATCAGCCCCAGCATTTT
TRBJ2-5,TRBV3-1,few,-,CASSQVYRGGYQETQYF,TGTGCCAGCAGCCAAGTATATCGTGGAGGGTACCAAGAGACCCAGTACTTC
TRBJ2-5,TRBV19,few,TRBD2,CASSRLAGDRETQYF,TGTGCCAGTTCCAGACTAGCGGGAGATAGGGAGACCCAGTACTTC
TRBJ2-1,TRBV12-3/TRBV12-4,-,-,CASSLFRERPYNEQFF,TGTGCCAGCAGTTTGTTCAGGGAGAGGCCCTACAATGAGCAGTTCTTC
TRBJ1-1,TRBV6-5,-,-,CASSTPSGEAFF,TGTGCCAGCAGTACCCCTAGCGGGGAAGCTTTCTTT
TRBJ1-5,TRBV18,few,-,CASSPPGAVYSNQPQHF,TGTGCCAGCTCACCCCCAGGAGCAGTATATAGCAATCAGCCCCAGCATTTT
TRBJ2-4,TRBV5-1,many,-,CASSLERAENIQYF,TGCGCCAGCAGCTTGGAGCGGGCGGAAAACATTCAGTACTTC
TRBJ2-1,TRBV10-3,-,TRBD2,CAISELSGLLVSRGRSSYNEQFF,TGTGCCATCAGTGAGCTCTCGGGACTACTAGTTAGCCGTGGCCGAAGCTCCTACAATGAGCAGTTCTTC
TRBJ1-2,TRBV19,few,TRBD1,CASNRGHGYTF,TGTGCCAGTAACAGGGGACATGGCTACACCTTC
TRBJ2-7,TRBV12-3/TRBV12-4,-,-,CASQTASSYEQYF,TGTGCCTCCCAGACCGCCTCCAGTTACGAGCAGTACTTC
TRBJ2-1,TRBV20-1,few,-,CSALGLTDSYNEQFF,TGCAGTGCTCTGGGACTGACTGACTCCTACAATGAGCAGTTCTTC
TRBJ1-4,TRBV7-9,once,TRBD1,CASRYQGAGYEKLFF,TGTGCCAGCAGATATCAGGGGGCTGGGTATGAAAAACTGTTTTTT
TRBJ2-2,TRBV7-3,few,TRBD2,CASSLRGRASLNTGELFF,TGTGCCAGCAGCTTAAGGGGGAGGGCCTCACTGAACACCGGGGAGCTGTTTTTT
TRBJ2-1,TRBV20-1,few,-,CSVGTRAYNEQFF,TGCAGTGTCGGTACTAGGGCCTACAATGAGCAGTTCTTC
TRBJ1-1,TRBV5-1,-,-,CASSFRVSLNTEAFF,TGCGCCAGCAGCTTCAGGGTTTCCTTGAACACTGAAGCTTTCTTT
TRBJ2-1,TRBV15,few,-,CATARREREQFF,TGTGCCACCGCGAGGAGGGAGCGTGAGCAGTTCTTC
TRBJ2-7,TRBV20-1,few,TRBD1,CSASGQANSYEQYF,TGCAGTGCCTCCGGACAGGCAAACTCCTACGAGCAGTACTTC
TRBJ2-1,TRBV5-4,-,-,CAMGPGLPWASNHEQFF,TGTGCCATGGGCCCTGGGCTTCCCTGGGCCTCCAACCATGAGCAGTTCTTC